The clone carrying this T cell receptor (beta chain) was recorded once. These data come from a study of blood T cell repertoires in COVID-19. Measured with immunoSEQ multiplex PCR; TCRdb has only the in-frame clones, and not every one. Of about 160,000 clones in the sample, around four fifths are singletons; the top ten hold around 4.8%. Germline CDR1 is LNHDA and CDR2 is SQIVND (reference sequence). The CDR3 contains 11 residues. V shed 5 bases and J shed 6 bases, with 7 bases lying between them. V is TRBV19 and J is TRBJ2-5; tentatively, D is TRBD2 (6 bases). The clonotype was recovered from a woman aged 45 to 65 who had recovered from COVID-19. Material: PBMCs or T cells enriched from blood (not recorded which). The CDR3 reads CASSGRQTQYF. CDR3 nucleotide sequence: TGTGCCAGTAGTGGGAGGCAGACCCAGTACTTC.